The entry that follows covers one T cell receptor beta chain sequence. The antigen is undetermined. The entry originates in a study of shared clonotypes between healthy human individuals. Whole-study findings and limits: All-four-donor shared clonotypes had higher generation probabilities than non-shared clonotypes did.

This CDR3 has 12 residues. V was clipped by 8 bases and J by 4 bases, with 11 bases between them. CDR1 LNHDA and CDR2 SQIVND come from the germline V gene (reference sequence). Execution of the assay was at deep level. TCRdb keeps only in-frame clones here, not all; method: immunoSEQ multiplex PCR. The table records approximately 530,000 clones, 95% to 97% of them present only once. The sequencing sample was made of naive CD4+ T cells sorted from blood. The subset is: CD45RA+ positively selected. V and J are TRBV19 and TRBJ1-2; a possible D gene is TRBD1 (5 bases). This TCR derives from a woman aged 25 to 39 in good health. Here the CDR3 DNA reads TGTGCCAGTGCAGGGAGCATCTATGGCTACACCTTC. The encoded protein is CASAGSIYGYTF.